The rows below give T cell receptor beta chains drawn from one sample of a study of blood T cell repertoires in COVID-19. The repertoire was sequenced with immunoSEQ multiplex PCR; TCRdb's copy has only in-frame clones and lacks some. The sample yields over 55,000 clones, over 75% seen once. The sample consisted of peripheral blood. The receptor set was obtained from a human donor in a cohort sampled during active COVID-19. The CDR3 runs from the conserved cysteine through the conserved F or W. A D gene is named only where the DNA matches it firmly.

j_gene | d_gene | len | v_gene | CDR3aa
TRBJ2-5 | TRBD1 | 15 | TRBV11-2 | CASSRGQGTPGTQYF
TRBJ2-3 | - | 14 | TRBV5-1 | CASSLGEEGDTQYF
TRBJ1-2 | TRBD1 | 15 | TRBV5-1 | CASRSGQGANYGYTF
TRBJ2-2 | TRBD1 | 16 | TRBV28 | CASRSSGTGDRRGLFF
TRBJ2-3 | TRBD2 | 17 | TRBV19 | CASSIGTLAGATDTQYF
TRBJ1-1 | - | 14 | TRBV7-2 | CASRASDIDTEAFF
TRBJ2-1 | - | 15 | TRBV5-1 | CASSSRRAPDNEQFF
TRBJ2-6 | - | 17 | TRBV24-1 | CATSGGHIFPGANVLTF
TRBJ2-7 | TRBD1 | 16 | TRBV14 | CASSQDAGQGVYEQYF
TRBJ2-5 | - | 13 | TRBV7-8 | CASSLAERETQYF
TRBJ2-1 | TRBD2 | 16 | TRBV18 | CASSPLPAGGYNEQFF
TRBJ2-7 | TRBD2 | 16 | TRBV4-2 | CASSQEAAGGRHEQYF
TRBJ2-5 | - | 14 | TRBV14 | CASSPIDRKETQYF
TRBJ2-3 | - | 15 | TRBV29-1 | CSVDSREAFTDTQYF
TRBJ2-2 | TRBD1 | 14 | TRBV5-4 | CASSDRGRSGELFF
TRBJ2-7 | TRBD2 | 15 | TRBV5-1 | CASSTGTSGRYEQYF
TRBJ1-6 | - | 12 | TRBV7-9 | CASSQQGLGLHF
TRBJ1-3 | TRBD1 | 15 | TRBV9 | CASSAAGGSGNTIYF
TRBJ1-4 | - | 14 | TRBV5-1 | CASSGTTGAEKLFF
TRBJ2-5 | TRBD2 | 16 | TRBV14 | CASSLWTSGRGETQYF
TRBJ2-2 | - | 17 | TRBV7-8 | CASSLGLPSARTGELFF
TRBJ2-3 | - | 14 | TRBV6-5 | CASNLRQATDTQYF
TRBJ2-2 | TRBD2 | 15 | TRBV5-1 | CASSVGLAVPGELFF
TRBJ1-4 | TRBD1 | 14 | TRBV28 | CASSTQGANEKLFF
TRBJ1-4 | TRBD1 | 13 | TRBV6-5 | CASRGQANEKLFF
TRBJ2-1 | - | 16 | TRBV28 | CASSPSLGTPYNEQFF
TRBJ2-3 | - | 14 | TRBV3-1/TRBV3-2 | CASSQATSTDTQYF
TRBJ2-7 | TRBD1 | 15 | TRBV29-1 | CSVVTFGQGAHEQYF
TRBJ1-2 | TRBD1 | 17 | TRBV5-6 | CASSWPGQGAFGYGYTF
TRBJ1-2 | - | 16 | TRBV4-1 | CASSQDLARRGYGYTF
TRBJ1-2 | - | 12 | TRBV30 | CARGQISYGYTF
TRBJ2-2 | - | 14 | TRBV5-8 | CASSLQRGTGELFF
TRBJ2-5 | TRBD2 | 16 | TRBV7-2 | CASSRRTSGVGETQYF
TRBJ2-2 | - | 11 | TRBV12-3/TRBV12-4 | CASSSAGELFF
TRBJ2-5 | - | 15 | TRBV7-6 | CASSLAFLYQETQYF
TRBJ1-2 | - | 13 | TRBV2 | CASGTRDHYGYTF
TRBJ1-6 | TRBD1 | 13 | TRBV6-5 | CAISRDRNSPLHF
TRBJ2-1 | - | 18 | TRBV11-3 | CASSPTVGVQGIYNEQFF
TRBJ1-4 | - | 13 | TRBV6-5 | CASRIDRTEKLFF
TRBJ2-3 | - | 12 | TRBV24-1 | CATRSLGDTQYF
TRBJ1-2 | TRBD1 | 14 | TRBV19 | CASSIDGQVYGYTF
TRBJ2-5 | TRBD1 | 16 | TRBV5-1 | CASSLTTRQGGETQYF
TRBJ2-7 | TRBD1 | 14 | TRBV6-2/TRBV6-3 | CASSLGQGPYEQYF
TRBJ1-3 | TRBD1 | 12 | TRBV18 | CASSSGGETIYF
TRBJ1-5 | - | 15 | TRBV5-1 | CASSITTGRNQPQHF
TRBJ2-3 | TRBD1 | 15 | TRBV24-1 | CATGRTGSSTDTQYF
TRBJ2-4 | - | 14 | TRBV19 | CASSQLGGKNIQYF
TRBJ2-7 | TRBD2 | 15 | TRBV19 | CASSTSSGLSYEQYF
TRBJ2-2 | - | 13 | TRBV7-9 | CASSWAWSGELFF
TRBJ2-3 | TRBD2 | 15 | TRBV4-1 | CASSQGPGGTDTQYF
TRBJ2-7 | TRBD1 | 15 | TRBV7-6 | CASSPRKGDRDEQYF
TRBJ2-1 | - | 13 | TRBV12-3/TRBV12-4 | CASSSLRYNEQFF
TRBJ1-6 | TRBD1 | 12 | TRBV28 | CASTPGQRSLHF
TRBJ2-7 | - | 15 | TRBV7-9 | CASSLAVAGTYEQYF